The 18 T cell receptor beta chains listed next were all sequenced from one sample in a study of T-cell reconstitution after alpha-beta-depleted transplantation in children. During its preparation, the TCRbeta library received unique molecular identifiers. TCRdb analysed the PCR reads with MiXCR anew, one entry per CDR3 protein. Here the sample spans a few hundred thousand distinct CDR3 sequences, 12% being singletons. The sequencing used PBMCs from the stem cell graft donor, collected from the stem cell graft. Every receptor here comes from a human donor who donated a stem cell graft to a child with combined immunodeficiency.

The table lists this clonotype with many counts. The rearrangement links TRBV11-1 to TRBJ2-3; D might be TRBD2 (5 bases). V lost 5 bases and J 0 bases, leaving 12 bases between the germline ends. The CDR3 is 15 amino acids. CDR1 and CDR2 from the germline V gene are SGHAT and FQDESV (reference sequence). The CDR3 DNA reads TGTGCCAGCAGCCAGAGGGTCCGAAGCACAGATACGCAGTATTTT. Protein product: CASSQRVRSTDTQYF.

This clonotype was counted only a few times. The chain is built from TRBV29-1 and TRBJ2-3, with 8 bases fitting TRBD1. Looked up from germline, CDR1 is SQVTM and CDR2 is ANQGSEA. The ends lost 6 bases at V and 1 base at J; junction bases unmatched: 6. This CDR3 comprises 14 residues. The CDR3 loop is CSVEGTGGTDTQYF. The DNA of the CDR3 is TGCAGCGTCGAGGGGACAGGAGGCACAGATACGCAGTATTTT.

This clonotype was seen a handful of times. This rearrangement joins TRBV24-1 to TRBJ2-1; 7 bases fit TRBD1. After removal of 10 bases from V and 5 bases from J, the junction contained 13 bases not matched to a gene. Per the germline V gene, CDR1 is KGHDR and CDR2 is SFDVKD. There are 15 residues in the CDR3. As DNA, the CDR3 is TGTGCCACGCGTGACAGGGCCTCCCGTCACAATGAGCAGTTCTTC. This translates into CATRDRASRHNEQFF.

This clonotype was recorded at least ten times. The genes are TRBV20-1 and TRBJ2-5, with 9 bases matching TRBD2. The trim removed 6 bases at V and 12 bases at J, leaving 17 bases unmatched. CDR1 DFQATT and CDR2 SNEGSKA come from the germline V gene (reference sequence). There are 14 residues in the CDR3. The CDR3 here is CSASHRRRRLAEYF. The CDR3 coding sequence is TGCAGTGCCTCCCACCGAAGGAGGAGACTAGCGGAGTACTTC.

This clonotype was found a few times. V is TRBV12-3 or TRBV12-4 and J is TRBJ2-3; 13 nucleotides line up with TRBD2. This CDR3 is 16 amino acids long. V gave up 3 bases and J gave up 4 bases; unmatched junction bases: 4. In DNA form, the CDR3 reads TGTGCCAGCAGTTTGTTACTAGCGGGAGGGGCAGATACGCAGTATTTT. Amino acids: CASSLLLAGGADTQYF.

This clonotype was seen many times. J is TRBJ2-7 and V is TRBV4-3, with D possibly being TRBD1 (5 bases). The V gene's germline CDR1 is LGHNA and CDR2 YSLEER. V lost 3 bases to trimming and J lost 2 bases, with 8 bases between them. This CDR3 has 13 amino acids. The CDR3 nucleotides read TGCGCCAGCAGCCAGGACATAGCCTACGAGCAGTACTTC. Protein product: CASSQDIAYEQYF.

This clonotype has more than one count but fewer than ten. The chain couples TRBV11-3 to TRBJ2-4; D is unclear. V shed 0 bases and J shed 9 bases, with 9 bases lying between them. Per the germline V gene, CDR1 is SGHNT and CDR2 is YENEEA. The CDR3 covers 13 residues. CDR3 coding DNA: TGTGCCAGCAGCTTAGACGCCAATGTCATTCAGTACTTC. Its protein is CASSLDANVIQYF. The complete variable domain, with remaining parts taken from reference TRBV11-3 and TRBJ2-4, reads EAGVVQSPRYKIIEKKQPVAFWCNPISGHNTLYWYLQNLGQGPELLIRYENEEAVDDSQLPKDRFSAERLKGVDSTLKIQPAELGDSAVYLCASSLDANVIQYFGAGTRLSVL.

This clonotype occurred a few times. A much bigger clone sits one base away, suggesting this may be a read error. The chain is built from TRBV7-8 and TRBJ2-1; D might be TRBD2 (5 bases). V was pared by 7 bases and J by 0 bases, with 7 bases between. The CDR3 extends over 13 amino acids. Germline V gives CDR1 SGHVS, CDR2 FQNEAQ. The CDR3 protein is CASTRDSYNEQFF. The CDR3 region has the DNA TGTGCCAGCACCCGGGACTCCTACAATGAGCAGTTCTTC.

This clonotype came up a few times. The V gene is TRBV18, the J gene TRBJ2-1; D is ambiguous. Germline loops: CDR1 KGHSH, CDR2 LQKENI. Between the trimmed V and J ends, which lost 2 bases and 7 bases, there was a span of 6 bases. The CDR3 is 12 amino acids. DNA for the CDR3: TGTGCCAGCTCACCAAATACAAATGAGCAGTTCTTC. This codes for CASSPNTNEQFF.

This clonotype was seen more than once but under ten times. This rearrangement joins TRBV5-1 to TRBJ2-3; D is perhaps TRBD2 (6 bases). The CDR3 length is 14 residues. Trimming removed 4 bases from V and 1 base from J, with 10 bases in between. Germline assignment: CDR1 SGHRS and CDR2 YFSETQ. CDR3 loop: CASSRGAGTDTQYF. CDR3 nucleotides: TGCGCCAGCAGCCGCGGGGCAGGCACAGATACGCAGTATTTT.

This clonotype has more than one count but fewer than ten. This chain joins TRBV7-8 and TRBJ2-5; the D gene is possibly TRBD2 (5 bases). V lost 5 bases to trimming and J lost 6 bases, with 13 bases between them. There are 13 residues in the CDR3. CDR1 is SGHVS, CDR2 FQNEAQ, per germline. The CDR3 region is CASSVTSWQTQYF. CDR3 coding DNA: TGTGCCAGCAGCGTTACTAGTTGGCAGACCCAGTACTTC.

This clonotype has at least ten counts. The chain is built from TRBV24-1 and TRBJ2-1, with D unclear. The V gene lost 3 bases and the J gene lost 8 bases, with 13 bases spanning the gap. Germline-derived CDR1 and CDR2 are KGHDR and SFDVKD. The CDR3 length is 14 residues. CDR3 amino acids: CATSDPTLGHEQFF. The CDR3 bases are TGTGCCACCAGTGATCCGACTCTAGGGCATGAGCAGTTCTTC.

This clonotype was recorded many times. The rearrangement links TRBV29-1 to TRBJ2-6; a weak D match, TRBD1 (5 bases). Germline V CDR1 and CDR2: SQVTM, ANQGSEA. This CDR3 is built from 13 residues. Trimming shortened V by 6 bases and J by 1 base, and 7 bases separated the two germline ends. CDR3 nucleotide sequence: TGCAGCGTCCAGGGTTCTGGGGCCAACGTCCTGACTTTC. It codes for CSVQGSGANVLTF.

This clonotype was detected many times. V and J are TRBV12-3 or TRBV12-4 and TRBJ2-2; D is undetermined. The V end lost 4 bases, the J end lost 6 bases, and 9 bases lay between the germline ends. This CDR3 region has 13 residues. The CDR3 DNA follows: TGTGCCAGCAGTTGGACCCGCTCCGGGGAGCTGTTTTTT. It yields the protein CASSWTRSGELFF.

This clonotype was found many times. V usage is TRBV12-3 or TRBV12-4 and J usage is TRBJ2-4, with 8 bases aligning to TRBD1. With V trimmed by 6 bases and J by 1 base, 5 bases remained unmatched. The CDR3 sequence is 15 residues long. CDR3 amino acids: CASSLDRVAKNIQYF. In DNA, the CDR3 is TGTGCCAGCAGCTTGGACAGGGTGGCCAAAAACATTCAGTACTTC.

This clonotype was seen many times. The gene calls are TRBV24-1 and TRBJ2-1; TRBD2 agrees at 12 bases. Germline trimming cut 5 bases from V and 7 bases from J; bases unmatched to any gene: 2. This CDR3 is built from 14 residues. Germline V gene data show CDR1 as KGHDR and CDR2 as SFDVKD. The CDR3 protein is CATSATSGRNEQFF. CDR3 coding DNA: TGTGCCACCAGTGCGACTAGCGGGAGAAATGAGCAGTTCTTC.

The genes are TRBV7-6 and TRBJ1-6, with no clear D. V lost 4 bases and J 7 bases, leaving 8 bases between the germline ends. The CDR3 is made up of 13 amino acids. Germline values: CDR1 SGHVS, CDR2 FNYEAQ. CDR3 region: CASSSDLNSPLHF. The CDR3 DNA follows: TGTGCCAGCAGCTCGGACCTCAATTCACCCCTCCACTTT.

This chain links TRBV7-2 with TRBJ2-1; 9 bases agree with TRBD2. This CDR3 spans 17 amino acids. The J segment lost 3 bases and the V segment lost 5 bases, leaving 11 bases of the junction unmatched. Germline values: CDR1 SGHTA, CDR2 FQGNSA. Here the CDR3 reads CASSPRAAGGNYNEQFF. The CDR3 coding sequence is TGTGCCAGCAGCCCCCGTGCGGCGGGAGGGAACTACAATGAGCAGTTCTTC.